This T cell receptor (beta chain) is drawn from a study of monozygotic twins with cystic fibrosis. Study-level information: Around 3 micrograms of fragmented DNA underwent 15 PCR cycles for library preparation.

Clones were sequenced by immunoSEQ multiplex PCR, and TCRdb holds only the in-frame ones, with some missing. There are some 20,000 clones in the sample; approximately 96% occur only once, and approximately 2% lies in the top ten. V was cut by 1 base and J by 5 bases, with 3 bases left in between. CDR3 size: 12 residues. From germline, CDR1 is SGHKS and CDR2 YYEKEE (reference sequence). This rearrangement joins TRBV5-5 to TRBJ2-2; D is unresolved. The receptor was derived from a woman in her twenties or thirties with cystic fibrosis. The sequencing sample was made of blood. CDR3 in DNA: TGTGCCAGCAGCTTGATAACCGGGGAGCTGTTTTTT. Its protein is CASSLITGELFF. The full variable domain, rest sourced from reference TRBV5-5 and TRBJ2-2, is DAGVTQSPTHLIKTRGQQVTLRCSPISGHKSVSWYQQVLGQGPQFIFQYYEKEERGRGNFPDRFSARQFPNYSSELNVNALLLGDSALYLCASSLITGELFFGEGSRLTVL.